A selection of T cell receptor beta chains follows, all from one sample in a study of T cell responses to AZD1222 COVID-19 vaccine. Only in-frame clones appear in the TCRdb table, and some are missing; sequencing was by immunoSEQ multiplex PCR. The table lists approximately 100,000 clones, roughly 93% of them singletons. This specimen was peripheral blood, taken on day 0 of AZD1222 vaccination. Source of these receptors: an adult in good health. CDR3s include the opening cysteine and the closing phenylalanine or tryptophan. A D gene is named only where the DNA matches it firmly. Not all rows give a size; the values are once, few, many and, for expanded clones, a class.

size	V	D	J	DNA	CDR3
NA	TRBV28	NA	TRBJ1-5	TGTGCCAGCAGTCCCTGGGTCCGCCAGGGGCATCAGCCCCAGCATTTT	CASSPWVRQGHQPQHF
NA	TRBV6-6	NA	TRBJ2-1	TGTGCCAGCAGTTATGGCGAGACCCCAGTAGGTGAGCAGTTCTTC	CASSYGETPVGEQFF
NA	TRBV28	TRBD1	TRBJ2-7	TGTGCCAGCAGTACGGGACAGGGGGCTCCCTACGAGCAGTACTTC	CASSTGQGAPYEQYF
NA	TRBV30	NA	TRBJ1-1	TGTGCCTGGGACAGGTTGAACACTGAAGCTTTCTTT	CAWDRLNTEAFF
NA	TRBV3-1/TRBV3-2	TRBD1	TRBJ2-1	TGTGCCAGCAGCCAAGCGTCCAGGGGGTACAATGAGCAGTTCTTC	CASSQASRGYNEQFF
NA	TRBV27	NA	TRBJ1-5	TGTGCCAGCAGTTTATCGGTCAATCAGCCCCAGCATTTT	CASSLSVNQPQHF
NA	TRBV30	NA	TRBJ2-2	TGTGCCTGGAGTGTTTGGGCGGGGACTAACACCGGGGAGCTGTTTTTT	CAWSVWAGTNTGELFF
NA	TRBV7-9	TRBD1	TRBJ1-1	TGTGCCAGCAGCAAACAGGGGTGGGACACTGAAGCTTTCTTT	CASSKQGWDTEAFF
NA	TRBV5-5	NA	TRBJ1-2	TGTGCCAGCAGACGACCAGGGGCTCCCTATGGCTACACCTTC	CASRRPGAPYGYTF
NA	TRBV11-2	NA	TRBJ2-3	TGTGCCAGCAGCAAGGGACTGGTCACAGATACGCAGTATTTT	CASSKGLVTDTQYF
NA	TRBV4-2	NA	TRBJ2-7	TGTGCCAGCAGCCAAGGATCTTCAGGGGACGAGCAGTACTTC	CASSQGSSGDEQYF
NA	TRBV27	NA	TRBJ1-1	TGTGCCAGCAGTTTGCAGGGGCTGAACACTGAAGCTTTCTTT	CASSLQGLNTEAFF
NA	TRBV5-1	TRBD2	TRBJ2-2	TGCGCCAGCAGCCCCAGCGGGGGTACTGCCGGGGAGCTGTTTTTT	CASSPSGGTAGELFF
NA	TRBV11-2	NA	TRBJ2-1	TGTGCCAGCAGCTCCTCGAAGGGGCAGGGCTCCTACAATGAGCAGTTCTTC	CASSSSKGQGSYNEQFF
once	TRBV6-5	NA	TRBJ2-1	TGTGCCAGCGGGAGGTATGAGCAGTTCTTC	CASGRYEQFF
once	TRBV30	NA	TRBJ1-4	TGTGCCTGCTCAATCGGGGGTAATGAAAAACTGTTTTTT	CACSIGGNEKLFF
once	TRBV25-1	NA	TRBJ2-7	TGTGCCAGCAGTGAACAAGGGGAGACCTACGAGCAGTACTTC	CASSEQGETYEQYF
NA	TRBV3-1/TRBV3-2	NA	TRBJ2-3	TGTGCCAGCAGCCAAGCGGGGGCAGATACGCAGTATTTT	CASSQAGADTQYF
NA	TRBV5-1	NA	TRBJ1-1	TGCGCCAGCAGCATCGCACAGGGTGTCGCTGAAGCTTTCTTT	CASSIAQGVAEAFF
NA	TRBV18	TRBD1	TRBJ2-3	TGTGCCAGCTCACCACCAGAGACAGGGGGCTCAGATACGCAGTATTTT	CASSPPETGGSDTQYF
NA	TRBV30	TRBD2	TRBJ2-2	TGTGCCTGGAGTGTACAAAGGAAAGCGGGAGGAATCGGGGAGCTGTTTTTT	CAWSVQRKAGGIGELFF
NA	TRBV27	TRBD1	TRBJ2-3	TGTGCCAGCAGTAACTACCGGGACAGGGGAGTTGATACGCAGTATTTT	CASSNYRDRGVDTQYF
NA	TRBV28	NA	TRBJ2-1	TGTGCCAGCACTTTTGATCTAGTTCCCTACAATGAGCAGTTCTTC	CASTFDLVPYNEQFF
NA	TRBV27	NA	TRBJ1-1	TGTGCCAGCAGAATGAAGCCGGGACTGCAGAACACTGAAGCTTTCTTT	CASRMKPGLQNTEAFF
NA	TRBV6-5	NA	TRBJ1-1	TGTGCCAGCATTAGCCCCGGCAGGGTTGGTGATGAAGCTTTCTTT	CASISPGRVGDEAFF
once	TRBV29-1	TRBD1	TRBJ1-5	TGCAGCGTGGCAGGGGGCATATCTCAGCCCCAGCATTTT	CSVAGGISQPQHF
NA	TRBV2	NA	TRBJ1-4	TGTGCCAGCCGACAGACGATGGAGGAAAAACTGTTTTTT	CASRQTMEEKLFF
NA	TRBV30	TRBD2	TRBJ2-5	TGTGCCTGGAGGGCGGGACTAGCGGTCCAAGAGACCCAGTACTTC	CAWRAGLAVQETQYF
NA	TRBV19	NA	TRBJ2-2	TGTGCCAGTAGTATAGCCGACACCGGGGAGCTGTTTTTT	CASSIADTGELFF
NA	TRBV19	TRBD1	TRBJ1-3	TGTGCCAGTACGACAGGGGGAGGAAACACCATATATTTT	CASTTGGGNTIYF
NA	TRBV5-5	NA	TRBJ1-5	TGTGCCAGCAGCGACAGGATATATAGCAATCAGCCCCAGCATTTT	CASSDRIYSNQPQHF
NA	TRBV6-4	NA	TRBJ1-5	TGTGCCAGCAGTGGGGGTTATAGCAATCAGCCCCAGCATTTT	CASSGGYSNQPQHF
many	TRBV4-1	TRBD2	TRBJ2-1	TGCGCCAGCAGCCAAGACATAGTGGGAGGGACCCGCCTCAATGAGCAGTTCTTC	CASSQDIVGGTRLNEQFF
NA	TRBV7-8	TRBD1	TRBJ2-3	TGTGCCAGCAGCCAATCAGGGGGCGCAGCCACGCAGTATTTT	CASSQSGGAATQYF
once	TRBV14	NA	TRBJ1-1	TGTGCCAGCAGTCGACAACCCTCGAACACTGAAGCTTTCTTT	CASSRQPSNTEAFF
NA	TRBV4-3	NA	TRBJ2-1	TGCGCCAGCAGCCAAGATATAGGGGGAGGGGCGGAGGAGCAGTTCTTC	CASSQDIGGGAEEQFF
NA	TRBV6-2/TRBV6-3	TRBD2	TRBJ2-5	TGTGCCAGCAGTTTCGGCCCCGGCGGGAGAGTGGAGACCCAGTACTTC	CASSFGPGGRVETQYF
NA	TRBV15	NA	TRBJ1-5	TGTGCCACCACGGGAGACCAGCCCCAGCATTTT	CATTGDQPQHF
NA	TRBV4-2	TRBD1	TRBJ1-2	TGTGCCAGCAGCCGCACGGGACAGGCTTATGGCTACACCTTC	CASSRTGQAYGYTF
NA	TRBV7-9	NA	TRBJ2-1	TGTGCCAGCAGTACAATGGACTTGAGCAATGAGCAGTTCTTC	CASSTMDLSNEQFF
NA	TRBV4-1	TRBD1	TRBJ1-2	TGCGCCAGCAGCCAAGTTGTGGGGGGACAGATCAACTATGGCTACACCTTC	CASSQVVGGQINYGYTF
NA	TRBV11-2	NA	TRBJ2-7	TGTGCCAGCAGCTTAGATGCGTCGAACCGGTACGAGCAGTACTTC	CASSLDASNRYEQYF
NA	TRBV11-2	TRBD1	TRBJ2-7	TGTGCCAGCAGCCGAACAGGGGTATCATACGAGCAGTACTTC	CASSRTGVSYEQYF
once	TRBV3-1/TRBV3-2	TRBD2	TRBJ2-1	TGTGCCAGCAGCCGGACCCGACTAGCGGAGCTGGAATACAATGAGCAGTTCTTC	CASSRTRLAELEYNEQFF
NA	TRBV18	NA	TRBJ1-3	TGTGCCAGCTCACCGAGAGGGAAGGGGAGCTCTGGAAACACCATATATTTT	CASSPRGKGSSGNTIYF
NA	TRBV4-2	NA	TRBJ1-6	TGTGCCAGCAGCCACCTGGGTGCAGGGGACTCCTATAATTCACCCCTCCACTTT	CASSHLGAGDSYNSPLHF
NA	TRBV7-9	TRBD2	TRBJ2-1	TGTGCCAGCAATGGACTAGCGGGAGTGAATGAGCAGTTCTTC	CASNGLAGVNEQFF